What follows are 29 T cell receptor beta chains derived from one specimen sequenced in a study of shared clonotypes between healthy human individuals. TCRdb's table, derived via immunoSEQ multiplex PCR, lists solely in-frame clones and lacks some. The data show fewer than 1.6 million clones, about 98.5% seen once. The sequenced material came from naive CD4+ T cells sorted from blood. Subset described: CD45RA+ positively selected. These TCRs come from a man between 25 and 39 years old in good health.

The CDR3 spells CASSGVGPPPEQFF. The CDR3 region has the DNA TGTGCCAGCAGCGGGGTGGGTCCGCCTCCCGAGCAGTTCTTC. V is TRBV7-2 and J is TRBJ2-1; D is uncertain. This CDR3 has 14 amino acids. The V end lost 5 bases, the J end lost 10 bases, and 18 bases lay between the germline ends. Germline V gives CDR1 SGHTA, CDR2 FQGNSA.

This chain joins TRBV19 and TRBJ2-7, with D unresolved. This CDR3 spans 13 amino acids. Germline CDR1 reads LNHDA; CDR2 reads SQIVND (reference sequence). The V end was cut by 8 bases, the J end by 3 bases, with 14 bases between. The DNA of the CDR3 is TGTGCCAGTTCCCCAGCAGCTCTCTACGAGCAGTACTTC. This gives the protein CASSPAALYEQYF.

This chain connects TRBV28 to TRBJ2-3; no clear D. With 5 bases removed from V and 5 bases from J, the gap between germline ends came to 8 bases. Germline V gene sequence: CDR1 MDHEN, CDR2 SYDVKM. The length of the CDR3 is 12 residues. CDR3 coding DNA: TGTGCCAGCAGTATAAATCGAGATACGCAGTATTTT. As protein: CASSINRDTQYF.

Worth noting for this clone: Additional DNA sequences in this sample encode the identical CDR3. The rearrangement joins TRBV2 to TRBJ1-5; possible D gene TRBD1, 5 bases. V was cut by 6 bases and J by 5 bases, with 11 bases left in between. The germline V gene encodes CDR1 SNHLY and CDR2 FYNNEI. The CDR3 spans 13 residues. The CDR3 here is CASSGEGDQPQHF. The DNA for the CDR3 is TGTGCCAGCAGCGGGGAAGGGGATCAGCCCCAGCATTTT. Full variable domain (rest looked up from reference TRBV2 and TRBJ1-5): EPEVTQTPSHQVTQMGQEVILRCVPISNHLYFYWYRQILGQKVEFLVSFYNNEISEKSEIFDDQFSVERPDGSNFTLKIRSTKLEDSAMYFCASSGEGDQPQHFGDGTRLSIL.

This chain's CDR3 is CASSQDGLADNEQFF. The DNA of the CDR3 is TGCGCCAGCAGCCAAGACGGACTAGCGGACAATGAGCAGTTCTTC. The chain carries TRBV4-1 and TRBJ2-1, with 10 nucleotides matching TRBD2. Germline assignment: CDR1 MGHRA and CDR2 YSYEKL. The V segment lost 0 bases and the J segment 5 bases; nucleotides outside the gene matches: 1. The CDR3 consists of 15 residues.

The chain combines TRBV2 with TRBJ2-7, with TRBD2 matching 13 bases. In germline, CDR1 is SNHLY, CDR2 FYNNEI. This CDR3 spans 19 amino acids. V was clipped by 7 bases and J by 2 bases; unmatched bases: 17. For the CDR3, the DNA is TGTGCCAGCACAAGAACCACTAGCGGGAGGGCGCGAGGTACCTACGAGCAGTACTTC. Translation gives CASTRTTSGRARGTYEQYF.

In its sample, this clone was seen once. The chain is built from TRBV11-3 and TRBJ2-3; tentative D call: TRBD1 (6 bases). This CDR3 comprises 13 residues. Per the germline V gene, CDR1 is SGHNT and CDR2 is YENEEA. Trimming shortened V by 3 bases and J by 6 bases, and 10 bases separated the two germline ends. The CDR3 DNA reads TGTGCCAGCAGCTTTGTGGGGGCGGATACGCAGTATTTT. The encoded protein is CASSFVGADTQYF.

The chain employs TRBV10-3 and TRBJ2-7; possible D gene TRBD1, 5 bases. Germline-derived CDR1 and CDR2 are ENHRY and SYGVKD. The CDR3 totals 16 residues. Trimming took off 3 bases at V and 2 bases at J, with 17 bases between the two ends. CDR3 in DNA: TGTGCCATCAGTGATACAGGCAGGGCCGCAACCTACGAGCAGTACTTC. It codes for CAISDTGRAATYEQYF.

The chain carries TRBV2 and TRBJ2-5; D ambiguous. The CDR3 covers 14 residues. Trimming took off 5 bases at V and 0 bases at J, with 10 bases between the two ends. Germline V gene data show CDR1 as SNHLY and CDR2 as FYNNEI. The CDR3 loop reads CASSPDTYQETQYF. The CDR3 bases are TGTGCCAGCAGTCCCGACACTTACCAAGAGACCCAGTACTTC. Together with reference TRBV2 and TRBJ2-5, the CDR3 gives the full variable domain: EPEVTQTPSHQVTQMGQEVILRCVPISNHLYFYWYRQILGQKVEFLVSFYNNEISEKSEIFDDQFSVERPDGSNFTLKIRSTKLEDSAMYFCASSPDTYQETQYFGPGTRLLVL.

The CDR3 nucleotides read TGTGCCAGCAGCCTCCGACTAGCGGGGAGCCCAAAGGGAGAGACCCAGTACTTC. It specifies CASSLRLAGSPKGETQYF. V and J are TRBV11-2 and TRBJ2-5; 11 bases map to TRBD2. Germline V CDR1 and CDR2: SGHAT, FQNNGV. The CDR3 spans 18 residues. V was pared by 5 bases and J by 4 bases, with 15 bases of the junction left unmatched.

The table lists this clone with a count of one. The germline gene is not matched at one end of the junction; a read error may be the cause. The chain has TRBV7-9 and TRBJ1-3; D is unresolved. This CDR3 comprises 8 residues. Germline CDR1 reads SEHNR; CDR2 reads FQNEAQ (reference sequence). CDR3 bases: TGTGCCAGCAGCCAGGACCATTTT. Amino acid sequence: CASSQDHF.

A note on this clone: Distinct nucleotide sequences in the sample also encode this CDR3. The V call is TRBV11-3, the J call TRBJ2-2; D is possibly TRBD2 (5 bases). V lost 3 bases to trimming and J lost 6 bases, with 5 bases between them. Germline loops: CDR1 SGHNT, CDR2 YENEEA. The CDR3 covers 12 residues. The CDR3 region is CASSLGAGELFF. CDR3 in DNA: TGTGCCAGCAGCTTGGGAGCCGGGGAGCTGTTTTTT.

For this clone: The same CDR3 arises from other DNA sequences in this sample as well. The chain combines TRBV5-6 with TRBJ2-7; D ambiguous. The CDR3 runs 14 residues. Trimming took off 0 bases at V and 2 bases at J, with 9 bases between the two ends. Germline CDR1 SGHDT, CDR2 YYEEEE. This CDR3 is CASSLGTGTYEQYF. In DNA, the CDR3 is TGTGCCAGCAGCTTGGGTACCGGTACCTACGAGCAGTACTTC. The full variable domain, rest sourced from reference TRBV5-6 and TRBJ2-7, is DAGVTQSPTHLIKTRGQQVTLRCSPKSGHDTVSWYQQALGQGPQFIFQYYEEEERQRGNFPDRFSGHQFPNYSSELNVNALLLGDSALYLCASSLGTGTYEQYFGPGTRLTVT.

This clone was detected once. V and J are TRBV29-1 and TRBJ2-5; TRBD1 might be the D (7 bases). Germline V CDR1 and CDR2: SQVTM, ANQGSEA. The V end was cut by 7 bases, the J end by 4 bases, with 16 bases between. This CDR3 is 13 amino acids long. The DNA of the CDR3 is TGCAGCGCTGTCCACAGGGGAGGAGAGACCCAGTACTTC. It codes for CSAVHRGGETQYF.

The chain employs TRBV5-1 and TRBJ2-3, with 9 bases matching TRBD1. V was pared by 2 bases and J by 2 bases, with 3 bases of the junction left unmatched. Looked up from germline, CDR1 is SGHRS and CDR2 is YFSETQ. The CDR3 extends over 15 amino acids. CDR3 region: CASSLQGALTDTQYF. DNA for the CDR3: TGCGCCAGCAGCTTACAGGGGGCTCTCACAGATACGCAGTATTTT. Together with reference TRBV5-1 and TRBJ2-3, the CDR3 gives the full variable domain: KAGVTQTPRYLIKTRGQQVTLSCSPISGHRSVSWYQQTPGQGLQFLFEYFSETQRNKGNFPGRFSGRQFSNSRSEMNVSTLELGDSALYLCASSLQGALTDTQYFGPGTRLTVL.

V and J are TRBV28 and TRBJ2-7, with unresolved D. The ends were cut back, 5 bases at V and 6 bases at J, with 8 bases in the middle. Germline lookup yields CDR1 MDHEN and CDR2 SYDVKM. This CDR3 is 11 amino acids long. The CDR3 DNA reads TGTGCCAGCAGTCGTAGAAGCGAGCAGTACTTC. Amino acids: CASSRRSEQYF.

This chain links TRBV6-1 with TRBJ2-3; the match to TRBD2 covers 9 bases. Looked up from germline, CDR1 is MNHNS and CDR2 is SASEGT. The CDR3 is 17 amino acids. Germline trimming cut 4 bases from V and 2 bases from J; bases unmatched to any gene: 10. CDR3 bases: TGTGCCAGCAGTGGCGAAATAGCGGGAGTAACCACAGATACGCAGTATTTT. This sequence encodes CASSGEIAGVTTDTQYF.

The chain recombines TRBV6-1 with TRBJ1-4; unclear D gene. From germline, CDR1 is MNHNS and CDR2 SASEGT. V was pared by 0 bases and J by 8 bases, with 10 bases between. There are 14 residues in the CDR3. CDR3 DNA sequence: TGTGCCAGCAGTGAAGCGCTGGTCACGGAAAAACTGTTTTTT. The encoded protein is CASSEALVTEKLFF.

The chain combines TRBV11-2 with TRBJ2-5; D perhaps matches TRBD2 (5 bases). The CDR3 loop spans 13 amino acids. Germline V CDR1 and CDR2: SGHAT, FQNNGV. V was clipped by 3 bases and J by 7 bases, with 12 bases between them. CDR3 coding DNA: TGTGCCAGCAGCTTGGTTATTGCGGGGACCCAGTACTTC. This codes for CASSLVIAGTQYF.

This chain joins TRBV7-9 and TRBJ1-1; 7 bases are a match to TRBD1. There are 13 residues in the CDR3. The germline V gene has CDR1 SEHNR and CDR2 FQNEAQ (reference sequence). V dropped 6 bases and J dropped 5; count of bases not matched to a gene: 6. CDR3 nucleotide sequence: TGTGCCAGCAGAAAAGACAGGGATACTGAAGCTTTCTTT. Amino acid sequence: CASRKDRDTEAFF.

This rearrangement joins TRBV10-3 to TRBJ2-3; no reliable D call. Trimming removed 3 bases from V and 1 base from J, with 8 bases in between. This CDR3 has 14 amino acids. CDR1 is ENHRY and CDR2 is SYGVKD in the germline V gene. The CDR3: CAISDRGGTDTQYF. The CDR3 DNA is TGTGCCATCAGTGATCGTGGTGGCACAGATACGCAGTATTTT.

This sequence joins TRBV18 and TRBJ2-3; the D gene is possibly TRBD1 (6 bases). V was pared by 3 bases and J by 2 bases, with 18 bases between. Germline lookup yields CDR1 KGHSH and CDR2 LQKENI. This CDR3 has 17 residues. CDR3 coding DNA: TGTGCCAGCTCACCTACCGGGACACCAACTTCCACAGATACGCAGTATTTT. Residues: CASSPTGTPTSTDTQYF.

The chain couples TRBV2 to TRBJ2-7, with 11 bases that match TRBD2. The CDR3 consists of 13 residues. V lost 10 bases and J lost 3; bases outside the gene matches: 5. Germline lookup yields CDR1 SNHLY and CDR2 FYNNEI. The CDR3 here is CAIRTSGLYEQYF. For the CDR3, the DNA is TGTGCCATCCGGACTAGCGGGCTCTACGAGCAGTACTTC. The full variable domain, with the rest looked up from reference TRBV2 and TRBJ2-7, is EPEVTQTPSHQVTQMGQEVILRCVPISNHLYFYWYRQILGQKVEFLVSFYNNEISEKSEIFDDQFSVERPDGSNFTLKIRSTKLEDSAMYFCAIRTSGLYEQYFGPGTRLTVT.

The chain recombines TRBV13 with TRBJ1-4; D uncertain. Germline assignment: CDR1 PRHDT and CDR2 FYEKMQ (reference sequence). This CDR3 is 14 amino acids long. V gave up 6 bases and J gave up 7 bases, with 15 bases separating them. CDR3 in amino acids: CASRFVGLGEKLFF. The CDR3 DNA reads as TGTGCCAGCAGATTCGTTGGATTGGGTGAAAAACTGTTTTTT. The variable domain in full, with the rest retrieved from reference TRBV13 and TRBJ1-4, is AAGVIQSPRHLIKEKRETATLKCYPIPRHDTVYWYQQGPGQDPQFLISFYEKMQSDKGSIPDRFSAQQFSDYHSELNMSSLELGDSALYFCASRFVGLGEKLFFGSGTQLSVL.

About this clone itself: The same CDR3 also results from other DNA sequences found in this sample. V gene TRBV5-1 combines with J gene TRBJ2-3; 7 bases fit TRBD1. Trimming cost V 4 bases and J 3 bases; bases outside gene matches: 5. Looked up from germline, CDR1 is SGHRS and CDR2 is YFSETQ. The CDR3 totals 14 residues. The CDR3 loop is CASSPGTVTDTQYF. The CDR3 nucleotides read TGCGCCAGCAGCCCCGGGACAGTGACAGATACGCAGTATTTT. The full variable domain, in which reference TRBV5-1 and TRBJ2-3 provide the parts outside the CDR3, is KAGVTQTPRYLIKTRGQQVTLSCSPISGHRSVSWYQQTPGQGLQFLFEYFSETQRNKGNFPGRFSGRQFSNSRSEMNVSTLELGDSALYLCASSPGTVTDTQYFGPGTRLTVL.

The V and J genes are TRBV10-1 and TRBJ2-7; D gene uncertain. Germline lookup yields CDR1 WNHNN and CDR2 SYGVQD (reference sequence). The CDR3 is made up of 13 amino acids. V dropped 6 bases and J dropped 2 bases, with 11 bases sitting between them. The CDR3 coding sequence is TGCGCCAGCAGCGAAAGAATGACCTACGAGCAGTACTTC. Encoded protein: CASSERMTYEQYF.

The V gene is TRBV10-3, the J gene TRBJ2-1; 8 nucleotides line up with TRBD1. V dropped 2 bases and J dropped 6; count of bases not matched to a gene: 6. Germline values: CDR1 ENHRY, CDR2 SYGVKD. This CDR3 has 15 residues. CDR3 loop: CAISERTGLGNEQFF. The CDR3 DNA reads TGTGCCATCAGTGAGAGGACAGGGCTCGGCAATGAGCAGTTCTTC.

The chain joins TRBV6-6 to TRBJ2-3; 7 nucleotides agree with TRBD2. Germline CDR1 MNHNY, CDR2 SVGAGI (reference sequence). With 5 bases clipped from V and 3 bases from J, the junction kept 8 bases outside the gene matches. This CDR3 contains 15 residues. In DNA, the CDR3 is TGTGCCAGCAGTGGGCGGGAGAGCGCTACAGATACGCAGTATTTT. Encoded protein: CASSGRESATDTQYF.

The rearrangement uses TRBV11-1 and TRBJ2-1; D tentatively reads TRBD1 or TRBD2 (6 bases each). Trimming removed 2 bases from V and 2 bases from J, with 22 bases in between. The germline CDR1 and CDR2 sequences are SGHAT and FQDESV (reference sequence). This CDR3 is 19 amino acids long. The DNA for the CDR3 is TGTGCCAGCAGCTTATACTCCCTAGGCGGGACAACGCCCTACAATGAGCAGTTCTTC. Translating it yields CASSLYSLGGTTPYNEQFF.